This T cell receptor (beta chain) was observed in a study of blood T cell repertoires in COVID-19. Turning to the study itself: The study drew acute and convalescent COVID-19 samples from the United States, Italy and Spain. Sample material is recorded as cDNA or gDNA derived from T cells, B-cell-depleted T cells, or PBMCs.

V lost 5 bases, J lost 2 bases, and 4 bases stayed unmatched. CDR1 LGHDT and CDR2 YNNKEL come from the germline V gene (reference sequence). The CDR3 spans 15 residues. As handled by the study authors: It was from reference gene primer amplification that nucleated cell counts were estimated. Sequencing was performed with immunoSEQ multiplex PCR; in TCRdb, only in-frame clones are kept and a portion is missing. V and J calls and clone size are given by that table; D and trimming were obtained from the DNA. The sample holds some 100,000 clones, around 86% seen once. The chain combines TRBV3-1 (or the pseudogene TRBV3-2) with TRBJ2-5, with 11 bases matching TRBD2. This clonotype originated in a woman aged 70 to 79 with acute or convalescent COVID-19. The sequenced sample consisted of peripheral blood. The CDR3 DNA reads TGTGCCAGCAGCTTTCTAGCGGGGGGTCAAGAGACCCAGTACTTC. This encodes CASSFLAGGQETQYF.